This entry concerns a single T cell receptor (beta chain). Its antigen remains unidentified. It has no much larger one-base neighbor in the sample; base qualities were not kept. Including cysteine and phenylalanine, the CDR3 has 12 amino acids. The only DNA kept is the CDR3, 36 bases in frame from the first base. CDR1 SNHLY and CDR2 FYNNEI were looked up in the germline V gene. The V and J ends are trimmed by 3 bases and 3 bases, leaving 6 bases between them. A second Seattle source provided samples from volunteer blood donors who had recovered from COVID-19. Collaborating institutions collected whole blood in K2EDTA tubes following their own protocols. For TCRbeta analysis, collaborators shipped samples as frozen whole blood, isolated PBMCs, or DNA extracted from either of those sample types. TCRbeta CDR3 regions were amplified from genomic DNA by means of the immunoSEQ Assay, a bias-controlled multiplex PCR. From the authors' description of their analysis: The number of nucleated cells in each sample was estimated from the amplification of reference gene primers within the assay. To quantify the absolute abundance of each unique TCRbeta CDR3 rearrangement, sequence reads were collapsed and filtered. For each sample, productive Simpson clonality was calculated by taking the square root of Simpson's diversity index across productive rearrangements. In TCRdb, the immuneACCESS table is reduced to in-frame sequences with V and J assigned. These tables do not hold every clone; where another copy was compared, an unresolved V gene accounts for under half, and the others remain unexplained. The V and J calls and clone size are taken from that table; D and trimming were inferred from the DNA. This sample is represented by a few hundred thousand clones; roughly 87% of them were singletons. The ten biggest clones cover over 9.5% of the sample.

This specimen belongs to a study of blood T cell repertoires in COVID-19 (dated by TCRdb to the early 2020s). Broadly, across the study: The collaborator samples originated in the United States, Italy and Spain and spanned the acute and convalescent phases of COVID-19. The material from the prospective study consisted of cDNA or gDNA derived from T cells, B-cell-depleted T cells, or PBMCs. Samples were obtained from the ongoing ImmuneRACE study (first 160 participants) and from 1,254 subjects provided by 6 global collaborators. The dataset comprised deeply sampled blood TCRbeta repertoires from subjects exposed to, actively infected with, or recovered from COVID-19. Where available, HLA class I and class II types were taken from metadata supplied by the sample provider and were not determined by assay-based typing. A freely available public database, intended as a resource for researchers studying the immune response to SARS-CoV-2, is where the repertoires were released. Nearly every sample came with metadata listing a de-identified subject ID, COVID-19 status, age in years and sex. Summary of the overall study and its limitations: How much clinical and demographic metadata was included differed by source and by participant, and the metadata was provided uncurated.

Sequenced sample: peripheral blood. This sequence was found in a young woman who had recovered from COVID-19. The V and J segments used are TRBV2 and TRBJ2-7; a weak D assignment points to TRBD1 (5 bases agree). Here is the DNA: TGTGCCAGCAGTGAGCAGGGCTACGAGCAGTACTTC. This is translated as CASSEQGYEQYF. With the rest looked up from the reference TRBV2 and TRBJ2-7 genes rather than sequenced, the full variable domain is EPEVTQTPSHQVTQMGQEVILRCVPISNHLYFYWYRQILGQKVEFLVSFYNNEISEKSEIFDDQFSVERPDGSNFTLKIRSTKLEDSAMYFCASSEQGYEQYFGPGTRLTVT.